The 30 T cell receptor beta chains below come from one sample, sequenced in a study of blood T cells in healthy people across ages. Primers used in a second PCR of roughly 7 to 12 cycles were a sample-barcoded 5' primer and a J-beta primer mix. TCRdb re-called the 5' RACE reads through MiXCR, storing one row per CDR3 protein. The data hold under 2,000,000 distinct CDR3 sequences, with 49% observed a single time. The sample comprised blood. The receptors shown here come from a woman in her thirties or forties in good health.

V gene TRBV20-1 combines with J gene TRBJ1-6; unclear D gene. In germline, CDR1 is DFQATT, CDR2 SNEGSKA (reference sequence). The V end lost 3 bases, the J end lost 2 bases, and 11 bases lay between the germline ends. The CDR3 sequence is 15 residues long. CDR3 residues: CSARGLGPYNSPLHF. CDR3 bases: TGCAGTGCTAGGGGGTTAGGACCCTATAATTCACCCCTCCACTTT.

The rearrangement links TRBV3-1 to TRBJ2-5; a weak D match, TRBD2 (5 bases). Trimming pared 7 bases from V and 4 bases from J, leaving 16 bases between. The V gene's germline CDR1 is LGHDT and CDR2 YNNKEL (reference sequence). The CDR3 is 14 residues long. CDR3 sequence: CASTSRGAGETQYF. CDR3 in DNA: TGTGCCAGCACCAGCCGCGGCGCGGGAGAGACCCAGTACTTC.

The rearrangement uses TRBV20-1 and TRBJ1-4; D remains unclear. V was pared by 5 bases and J by 8 bases, with 18 bases between. The CDR3 is 14 amino acids. Germline V lookup: CDR1 DFQATT, CDR2 SNEGSKA (reference sequence). The CDR3 reads CSAFPLVGYEKLFF. CDR3 nucleotides: TGCAGTGCTTTCCCGTTAGTAGGGTACGAAAAACTGTTTTTT.

CDR3 bases: TGTGCCAGCAGCCTGGACAGTTCCTGGGGGAAACTGTTTTTT. Amino acids: CASSLDSSWGKLFF. This chain joins TRBV12-3 or TRBV12-4 and TRBJ1-4, with D possibly TRBD1 on 6 matching bases. V was cut by 6 bases and J by 11 bases, with 19 bases left in between. This CDR3 comprises 14 residues.

The chain combines TRBV4-2 with TRBJ2-4; 7 nucleotides match TRBD1. Germline V gene data show CDR1 as LGHNA and CDR2 as YNFKEQ. The CDR3 has 16 residues. With V trimmed by 2 bases and J by 3 bases, 7 bases remained unmatched. The CDR3: CASSQKVRDSKNIQYF. The CDR3 nucleotides read TGTGCCAGCAGCCAAAAAGTGAGGGACAGCAAAAACATTCAGTACTTC.

The rearrangement joins TRBV6-6 to TRBJ2-1; 10 bases line up with TRBD2. CDR3 size: 15 residues. Germline-derived CDR1 and CDR2 are MNHNY and SVGAGI (reference sequence). J gave up 8 bases and V 2 bases, and 6 bases lay outside the gene matches. CDR3 region: CASSYERGGGYEQFF. In nucleotides, the CDR3 is TGTGCCAGCAGTTACGAGCGGGGGGGTGGCTATGAGCAGTTCTTC.

This clonotype has a single count. The gene calls are TRBV5-1 and TRBJ2-5; D possibly corresponds to TRBD1 (6 bases). The closer fit of TRBJ2-7 to the DNA end suggests the J call may be wrong. Germline V gene sequence: CDR1 SGHRS, CDR2 YFSETQ. The length of the CDR3 is 15 residues. The CDR3 DNA follows: TGCGCCAGCAGCATGAGCTCATTCGGGGACAACGAGCAGTACTTC. Translation gives CASSMSSFGDNEQYF.

The chain recombines TRBV20-1 with TRBJ2-6, with D unclear. V lost 2 bases and J lost 5, with 7 bases in between. Germline CDR1 is DFQATT and CDR2 is SNEGSKA (reference sequence). This CDR3 has 13 residues. This CDR3 is CSARSRRANVLTF. CDR3 nucleotide sequence: TGCAGTGCTAGAAGCAGGAGGGCCAACGTCCTGACTTTC.

The V call is TRBV7-2, the J call TRBJ1-2; D may be TRBD1 (6 bases). Germline V gene data show CDR1 as SGHTA and CDR2 as FQGNSA. Trimming cost V 8 bases and J 2 bases, with 15 bases left between them. The CDR3 length is 14 residues. The CDR3 sequence: CASGLAGTNYGYTF. DNA of the CDR3: TGTGCCAGCGGGCTGGCAGGGACAAACTATGGCTACACCTTC.

This clonotype has a single count. The chain joins TRBV20-1 to TRBJ2-7; D is perhaps TRBD2 (6 bases). CDR1 is DFQATT, CDR2 SNEGSKA, per germline (reference sequence). This CDR3 spans 13 amino acids. V was clipped by 6 bases and J by 11 bases, with 23 bases between them. The DNA of the CDR3 is TGCAGTGCCAAAAACCGGGGGACGAGGATGGAGTACTTC. Amino acids: CSAKNRGTRMEYF.

This chain links TRBV4-2 with TRBJ1-2; D ambiguous. Germline CDR1 LGHNA, CDR2 YNFKEQ. Trimming stripped 1 base from V and 4 bases from J, with 10 bases between. The CDR3 consists of 14 residues. The CDR3 loop reads CASSQGGSSYGYTF. DNA for the CDR3: TGTGCCAGCAGCCAAGGAGGGTCGAGCTATGGCTACACCTTC.

This clonotype came up a few times. The chain has TRBV12-3 or TRBV12-4 and TRBJ2-1; TRBD1 matches 9 bases. J lost 8 bases, V lost 7 bases, and 6 bases had no gene match. The CDR3 contains 13 residues. The CDR3 DNA reads as TGTGCCAGCATCCCGGGACAGGGTCATGAGCAGTTCTTC. Amino acid sequence: CASIPGQGHEQFF.

Note on this clonotype: At one boundary the junction diverges from the germline segment, which might be a read error. The chain couples TRBV6-5 to TRBJ1-4; TRBD1 aligns across 7 bases. The CDR3 runs to 15 residues. From germline, CDR1 is MNHEY and CDR2 SVGAGI. Written as DNA, the CDR3 is TGTGCCAGCAGGACAGGGTCGGAAACTAATGAAAGACTGTTTTTT. Protein: CASRTGSETNERLFF.

V and J are TRBV10-3 and TRBJ2-7; D tentatively fits TRBD1 or TRBD2 (5 bases each). With 5 bases removed from V and 6 bases from J, the gap between germline ends came to 11 bases. There are 12 residues in the CDR3. Germline CDR1 reads ENHRY; CDR2 reads SYGVKD. The CDR3 nucleotides are TGTGCCATCAGTTCTCTGGGGGTCGAGCAGTACTTC. Translating it yields CAISSLGVEQYF.

This clonotype has more than one count but fewer than ten. This chain connects TRBV10-3 to TRBJ1-2; D is undetermined. Germline CDR1 ENHRY, CDR2 SYGVKD. This CDR3 has 14 amino acids. V lost 0 bases and J 3 bases, leaving 8 bases between the germline ends. CDR3 coding DNA: TGTGCCATCAGTGAGTCGGACGGCTACTATGGCTACACCTTC. Protein product: CAISESDGYYGYTF.

The chain recombines TRBV29-1 with TRBJ2-7; 11 bases align to TRBD1. V lost 7 bases to trimming and J lost 6 bases; unmatched junction nucleotides: 8. The CDR3 totals 13 residues. Looked up from germline, CDR1 is SQVTM and CDR2 is ANQGSEA. CDR3 sequence (DNA): TGCAGCGCAGGACAGGGGGCGTCGGGCGAGCAGTACTTC. Translation gives CSAGQGASGEQYF.

The chain is built from TRBV20-1 and TRBJ1-5; possibly TRBD1 for D (5 bases). Germline CDR1 reads DFQATT; CDR2 reads SNEGSKA (reference sequence). This CDR3 spans 14 amino acids. Trimming removed 8 bases at V and 9 bases at J, with 23 bases between. The CDR3 here is CSTPPPGPLRPQHF. The CDR3 region has the DNA TGCAGTACTCCACCCCCGGGACCCCTTAGGCCCCAGCATTTT.

The chain recombines TRBV12-3 or TRBV12-4 with TRBJ2-1; 9 nucleotides agree with TRBD1. The CDR3 has 15 residues. V shed 3 bases and J 8 bases; nucleotides not matched to a gene: 8. The CDR3: CASSLGTGRSHEQFF. In nucleotides, the CDR3 is TGTGCCAGCAGTTTGGGGACAGGGAGATCCCATGAGCAGTTCTTC.

The genes are TRBV20-1 and TRBJ1-2, with unresolved D. The CDR3 runs 17 residues. Trimming stripped 6 bases from V and 2 bases from J, with 25 bases between. Germline V CDR1 and CDR2: DFQATT, SNEGSKA (reference sequence). CDR3 loop: CSATEGTLTGANYGYTF. In nucleotides, the CDR3 is TGCAGTGCCACCGAGGGTACTTTAACTGGAGCCAACTATGGCTACACCTTC.

Ten or more counts support this clonotype. The chain is built from TRBV4-2 and TRBJ2-5; the D is unclear. V was shortened by 0 bases and J by 0 bases, with 2 bases between the two germline ends. The CDR3 has 13 residues. CDR1 is LGHNA, CDR2 YNFKEQ, per germline. CDR3 sequence reads: CASSQDYQETQYF. The DNA for the CDR3 is TGTGCCAGCAGCCAAGACTACCAAGAGACCCAGTACTTC.

V gene TRBV7-9 combines with J gene TRBJ2-3; weak D call: TRBD1 (6 bases). Deletions cut 3 bases from V and 2 bases from J, with 18 bases between. Germline V gives CDR1 SEHNR, CDR2 FQNEAQ (reference sequence). The CDR3 is 17 amino acids. Here the CDR3 reads CASSLGLGGAFTDTQYF. The CDR3 DNA reads TGTGCCAGCAGCTTGGGGTTAGGGGGAGCTTTCACAGATACGCAGTATTTT.

V gene TRBV7-2 combines with J gene TRBJ2-7, with a weak D call TRBD2 (6 bases). Germline V gives CDR1 SGHTA, CDR2 FQGNSA. Trimming shortened V by 1 base and J by 0 bases, and 25 bases separated the two germline ends. The CDR3 runs to 20 residues. The CDR3 DNA reads as TGTGCCAGCAGCTTAGGTAGTTGGAGGACTGGCGGGGCCAACTCCTACGAGCAGTACTTC. Encoded protein: CASSLGSWRTGGANSYEQYF. The complete variable domain, with remaining parts taken from reference TRBV7-2 and TRBJ2-7, reads GAGVSQSPSNKVTEKGKDVELRCDPISGHTALYWYRQSLGQGLEFLIYFQGNSAPDKSGLPSDRFSAERTGGSVSTLTIQRTQQEDSAVYLCASSLGSWRTGGANSYEQYFGPGTRLTVT.

V is TRBV7-2 and J is TRBJ1-6; TRBD1 aligns across 8 bases. The V segment lost 5 bases and the J segment 6 bases; nucleotides outside the gene matches: 9. Germline CDR1 reads SGHTA; CDR2 reads FQGNSA. The CDR3 has 16 amino acids. The CDR3 nucleotides read TGTGCCAGCAGCCCGGATTCGACAGGGGCTAATTCACCCCTCCACTTT. This sequence encodes CASSPDSTGANSPLHF.

This clonotype was observed a handful of times. The rearrangement links TRBV27 to TRBJ1-4; no definite D call. V lost 4 bases and J lost 1, with 10 bases in between. CDR1 MNHEY and CDR2 SMNVEV come from the germline V gene (reference sequence). This CDR3 region has 15 residues. CDR3 sequence (DNA): TGTGCCAGCAGTTCCGACAAGGGAACTAATGAAAAACTGTTTTTT. Encoded protein: CASSSDKGTNEKLFF.

This rearrangement joins TRBV2 to TRBJ2-3, with TRBD1 identical over 9 bases. With 4 bases clipped from V and 1 base from J, the junction kept 0 bases outside the gene matches. The germline CDR1 and CDR2 sequences are SNHLY and FYNNEI. This CDR3 is 14 amino acids long. The CDR3 reads CASSGDRGTDTQYF. In nucleotides, the CDR3 is TGTGCCAGCAGTGGGGACAGGGGCACAGATACGCAGTATTTT.

The chain links TRBV9 to TRBJ2-5, with 9 bases matching TRBD1. Germline V gene sequence: CDR1 SGDLS, CDR2 YYNGEE. Trimming removed 3 bases from V and 5 bases from J; junction bases left unmatched: 8. This CDR3 region has 15 residues. Here the CDR3 DNA reads TGTGCCAGCAGCGGTGGGACAGGGCGATGGGAGACCCAGTACTTC. Residues: CASSGGTGRWETQYF.

The chain recombines TRBV28 with TRBJ1-2, with D possibly matching TRBD1 (6 bases). The CDR3 runs to 14 residues. The germline V and J ends were trimmed by 2 bases and 8 bases, with 15 bases remaining between them. Germline-derived CDR1 and CDR2 are MDHEN and SYDVKM. CDR3 DNA sequence: TGTGCCAGCAGTTTAGGGACACCTACTCGAGGCTACACCTTC. Residues: CASSLGTPTRGYTF.

The chain combines TRBV20-1 with TRBJ1-2; D is possibly TRBD1 (6 bases). Trimming cost V 6 bases and J 6 bases, with 11 bases left between them. From germline, CDR1 is DFQATT and CDR2 SNEGSKA (reference sequence). The CDR3 extends over 11 amino acids. The CDR3 bases are TGCAGTGCGCTGGACAGAAATGGCTACACCTTC. This sequence encodes CSALDRNGYTF.

This clonotype was seen a few times. The chain combines TRBV7-2 with TRBJ2-7, with 8 bases aligning to TRBD1. Germline CDR1 is SGHTA and CDR2 is FQGNSA. This CDR3 is 15 amino acids long. Trimming cost V 5 bases and J 3 bases; bases outside gene matches: 9. CDR3 bases: TGTGCCAGCAGCCTTAGGACAGGGCCCGACTACGAGCAGTACTTC. Protein: CASSLRTGPDYEQYF.

J is TRBJ2-3 and V is TRBV6-5; TRBD2 matches 11 bases. The junction had 4 bases not matched to a gene; V was cut back by 4 bases and J by 1 base. CDR1 is MNHEY and CDR2 is SVGAGI in the germline V gene. The CDR3 is made up of 16 amino acids. The CDR3 sequence is CASSSRTSGRTDTQYF. The CDR3, as DNA: TGTGCCAGCAGTTCCCGGACTAGCGGGCGCACAGATACGCAGTATTTT.